This TCR beta chain was observed in a study of cytomegalovirus exposure and HLA in healthy donors. Clones were read by immunoSEQ multiplex PCR, and TCRdb kept only the in-frame ones, dropping some. Here the sample spans about 160,000 clones, 86% being singletons. The CDR3 has 14 amino acids. Trimming took 1 base from V and 3 from J, leaving 7 bases between them. Germline V CDR1 and CDR2: MGHRA, YSYEKL. The rearrangement joins TRBV4-1 to TRBJ1-3; weak D call: TRBD1 (5 bases). The receptor was derived from a woman in her twenties or thirties in good health and CMV-seronegative. The sample was PBMCs. The CDR3 here is CASSQGDGGNTIYF. The CDR3 nucleotides read TGCGCCAGCAGCCAAGGGGACGGTGGAAACACCATATATTTT.